This T cell receptor (beta chain) was documented in a study of T cell repertoires in cytomegalovirus infection. Details on this clonotype: Its antigen is not identified. Possible read error: a much larger clone is one base away.

General observations from the study: HLA-C-restricted CMV-specific TCR beta clonotypes were dominant in the ex vivo response.

The CDR3 length is 14 residues. TCRdb recomputed calls from the reads with MiXCR, one row per CDR3 protein. The data contain a few hundred thousand distinct CDR3 sequences, about a sixth of them seen just once; the ten biggest clones take up 7.5% to 9%. The receptor was derived from a human donor in good health (CMV status not recorded). Some clones in this sample may be carry-over from other donors' samples. This rearrangement joins TRBV12-3 or TRBV12-4 to TRBJ1-1, with 8 bases aligning to TRBD1. The sequenced sample was PBMCs. The DNA for the CDR3 is TGTGTCAGCAGCCGGCAGGGGGCGAACACTGAAGCTTTCTTT. Translated, it gives CVSSRQGANTEAFF.